This TCR beta chain was sequenced for a study of cytomegalovirus exposure and HLA in healthy donors. 60 Vbeta and 13 Jbeta primers were used in PCR. Generated by immunoSEQ multiplex PCR, the TCRdb table keeps only in-frame clones and is missing some. Of under 200,000 clones in the sample, roughly two thirds were seen once. The germline CDR1 and CDR2 sequences are SGHRS and YFSETQ. Trimming took off 6 bases at V and 4 bases at J, with 11 bases between the two ends. The CDR3 has 13 amino acids. The genes are TRBV5-1 and TRBJ2-1; D unresolved. This TCR derives from a woman aged 18-30 years in good health and CMV-seropositive. The sample taken for sequencing was PBMCs. The CDR3 region is CASTSTSYNEQFF. The CDR3 DNA reads TGCGCCAGCACCTCGACTTCTTACAATGAGCAGTTCTTC.